The TCR beta chain under discussion was sequenced for a study of blood T cell repertoires in COVID-19. Assay: immunoSEQ multiplex PCR; the TCRdb copy retains only in-frame clones and omits some. Of 90,000 to 130,000 clones in the sample, approximately 80% were seen once. The germline CDR1 and CDR2 sequences are MDHEN and SYDVKM. The CDR3 runs to 19 residues. Trimming at V came to 5 bases and at J to 1 base, leaving 11 bases not matched to a gene. This chain uses TRBV28 with TRBJ2-7; 16 positions match TRBD2. The sequenced sample consisted of peripheral blood. The sequence was collected from a woman in her 70s with acute or convalescent COVID-19. The CDR3 DNA reads TGTGCCAGCAGTCACACGGTGCCGGGACTAGCGGGAGGGTCCTACGAGCAGTACTTC. As protein: CASSHTVPGLAGGSYEQYF.